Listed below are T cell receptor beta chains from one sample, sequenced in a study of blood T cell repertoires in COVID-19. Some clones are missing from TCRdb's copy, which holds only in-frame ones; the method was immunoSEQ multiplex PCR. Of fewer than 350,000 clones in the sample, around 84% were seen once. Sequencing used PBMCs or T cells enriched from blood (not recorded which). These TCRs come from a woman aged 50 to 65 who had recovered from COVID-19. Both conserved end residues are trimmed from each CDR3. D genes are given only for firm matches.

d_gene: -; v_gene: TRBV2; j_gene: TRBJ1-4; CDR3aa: ASTYGTTNEKLF
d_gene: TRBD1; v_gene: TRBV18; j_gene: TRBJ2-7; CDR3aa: ASSAGQGAPYEQY
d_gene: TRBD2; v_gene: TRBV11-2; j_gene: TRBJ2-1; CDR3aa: ASSLGSGGYSYNEQF
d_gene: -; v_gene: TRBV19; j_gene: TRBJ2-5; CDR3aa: ASSRRGIQETQY
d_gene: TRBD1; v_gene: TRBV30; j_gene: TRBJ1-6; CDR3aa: AWDGTGGSPLH
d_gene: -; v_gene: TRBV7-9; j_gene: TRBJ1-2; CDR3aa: ASSQNSNYGYT
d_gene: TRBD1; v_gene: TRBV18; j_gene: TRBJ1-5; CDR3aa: ASSPSTGGLLSNQPQH
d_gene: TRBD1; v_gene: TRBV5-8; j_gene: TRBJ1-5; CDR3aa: ASSWDRGDVGNQPQH
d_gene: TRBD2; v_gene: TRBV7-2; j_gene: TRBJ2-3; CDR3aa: ASSLWTSGQATQY
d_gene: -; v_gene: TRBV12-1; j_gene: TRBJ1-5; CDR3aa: ASSSSRYSNQPQH
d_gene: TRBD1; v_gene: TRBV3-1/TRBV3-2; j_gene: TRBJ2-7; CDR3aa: ASSHLRTGGISYEQY
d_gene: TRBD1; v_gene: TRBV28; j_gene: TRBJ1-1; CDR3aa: ASSFTQTGDAF
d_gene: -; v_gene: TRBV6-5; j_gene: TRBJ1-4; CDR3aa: ASQLGLNEKLF
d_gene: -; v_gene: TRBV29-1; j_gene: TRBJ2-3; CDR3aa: SVASSENTDTQY
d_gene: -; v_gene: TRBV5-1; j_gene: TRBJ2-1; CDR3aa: ASSFIGDSYNEQF
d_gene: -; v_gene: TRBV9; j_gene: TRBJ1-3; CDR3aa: ASSSEGDRGNTIY
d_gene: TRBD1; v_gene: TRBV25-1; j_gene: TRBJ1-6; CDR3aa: ASSETGGGSPLH
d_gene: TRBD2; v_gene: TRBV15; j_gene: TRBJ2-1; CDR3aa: ATSRERGLAGGNEQF
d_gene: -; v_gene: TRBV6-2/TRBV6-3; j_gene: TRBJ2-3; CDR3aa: ASSYSSRPTSSTDTQY
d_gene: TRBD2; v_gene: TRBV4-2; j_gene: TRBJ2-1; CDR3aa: ASSQDGTSGYNEQF
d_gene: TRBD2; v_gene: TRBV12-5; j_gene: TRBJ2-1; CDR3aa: ASGTRLAGVLTGEQF
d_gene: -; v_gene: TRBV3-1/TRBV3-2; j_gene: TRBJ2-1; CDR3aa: ASSQRGSGEQF
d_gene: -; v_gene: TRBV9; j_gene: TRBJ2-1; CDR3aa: ASSVGSGSYNEQF
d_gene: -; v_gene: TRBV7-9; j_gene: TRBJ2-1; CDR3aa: ASSLARGKQF
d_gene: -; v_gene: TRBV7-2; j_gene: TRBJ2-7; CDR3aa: ASSFDRFSYEQY
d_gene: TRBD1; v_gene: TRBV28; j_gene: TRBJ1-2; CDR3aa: ASSPPGQGARGYT
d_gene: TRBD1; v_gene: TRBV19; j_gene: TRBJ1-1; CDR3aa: ASSQDRGAF
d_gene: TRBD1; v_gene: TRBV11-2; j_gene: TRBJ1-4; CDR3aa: ASSTLDRGTNEKLF
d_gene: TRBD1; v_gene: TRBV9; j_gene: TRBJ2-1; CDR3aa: ASSGQGSLQF
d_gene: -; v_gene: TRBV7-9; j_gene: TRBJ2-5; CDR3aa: ASSTEQLKETQY
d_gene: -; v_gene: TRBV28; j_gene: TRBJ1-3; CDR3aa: ASKRSGTSSGNTIY
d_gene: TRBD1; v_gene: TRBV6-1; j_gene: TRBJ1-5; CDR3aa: ASSVSGQGAFNQPQH
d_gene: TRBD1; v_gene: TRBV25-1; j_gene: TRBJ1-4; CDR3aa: ASTPTTGTGREEKLF
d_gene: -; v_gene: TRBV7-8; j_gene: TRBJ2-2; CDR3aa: ASRRGLGTGELF
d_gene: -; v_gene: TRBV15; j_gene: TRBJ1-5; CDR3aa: ATSRDPGQPQH
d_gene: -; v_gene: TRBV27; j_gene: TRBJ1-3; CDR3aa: ASSLTGPGNTIY
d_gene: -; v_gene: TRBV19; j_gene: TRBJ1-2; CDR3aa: ASIGLNTGGEIDGYT
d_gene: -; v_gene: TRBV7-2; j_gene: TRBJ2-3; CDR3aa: ASSLVGGSTDTQY
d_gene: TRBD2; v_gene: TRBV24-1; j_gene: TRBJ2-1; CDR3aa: ATSGTSGDNEQF
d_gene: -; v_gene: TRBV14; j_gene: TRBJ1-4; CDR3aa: ASSRPSGMGGIEKLF
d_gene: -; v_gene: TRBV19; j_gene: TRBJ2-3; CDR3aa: ASSILDSSTGTQY
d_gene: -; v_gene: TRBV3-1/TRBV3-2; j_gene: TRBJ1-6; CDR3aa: ASSDQGADSPLH
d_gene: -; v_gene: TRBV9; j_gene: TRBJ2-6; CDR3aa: ASSLAGANVLT
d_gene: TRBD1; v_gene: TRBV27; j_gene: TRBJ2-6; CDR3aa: ASSSPRDRGLWANVLT
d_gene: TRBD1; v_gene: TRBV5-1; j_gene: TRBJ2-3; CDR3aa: ASSWGQGRDTQY
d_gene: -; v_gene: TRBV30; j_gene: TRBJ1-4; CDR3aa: AWSEEKLF
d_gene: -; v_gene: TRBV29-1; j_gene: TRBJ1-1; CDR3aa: SVEDTVLDRRNTEAF
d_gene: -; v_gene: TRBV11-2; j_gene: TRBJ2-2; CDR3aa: ASSTSATVNTGELF
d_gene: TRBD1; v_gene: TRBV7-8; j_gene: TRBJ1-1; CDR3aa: ASSAYRGVTTEAF
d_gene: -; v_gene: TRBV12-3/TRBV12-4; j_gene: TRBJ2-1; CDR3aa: ASSFYLEAEQF
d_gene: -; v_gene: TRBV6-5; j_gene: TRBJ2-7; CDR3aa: ASRSTASYEQY
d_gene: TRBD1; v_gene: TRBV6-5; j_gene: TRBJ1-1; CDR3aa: ASTLGQGFTEAF
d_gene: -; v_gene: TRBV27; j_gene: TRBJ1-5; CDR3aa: ANGGGVSNQPQH
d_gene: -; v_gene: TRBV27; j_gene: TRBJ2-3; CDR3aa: ASSLRQGLTTQY